This paragraph reports one T cell receptor beta chain. Its antigen is not known. The entry originates in a study of T cell responses to AZD1222 COVID-19 vaccine. General study results and limits: The breadth and depth of Spike-specific TCRs increased once two AZD1222 doses had been given.

Sequencing used immunoSEQ multiplex PCR; TCRdb keeps in-frame clones, though not all of them. Of 150,000 or so clones detected, around nine tenths appear once; the ten largest clones hold less than 3.5%. The origin of this receptor is an adult in good health. The specimen comprised peripheral blood, sampled on day 0 of MenACWY control vaccination.

The DNA for the CDR3 is TGTGCCAGCAGCGAGACTAGCGGTTCCTACAATGAGCAGTTCTTC. This sequence encodes CASSETSGSYNEQFF. The chain is built from TRBV7-2 and TRBJ2-1; TRBD2 aligns across 9 bases. The CDR3 runs to 15 residues. Germline lookup yields CDR1 SGHTA and CDR2 FQGNSA. The J segment lost 1 base and the V segment lost 5 bases, leaving 3 bases of the junction unmatched.